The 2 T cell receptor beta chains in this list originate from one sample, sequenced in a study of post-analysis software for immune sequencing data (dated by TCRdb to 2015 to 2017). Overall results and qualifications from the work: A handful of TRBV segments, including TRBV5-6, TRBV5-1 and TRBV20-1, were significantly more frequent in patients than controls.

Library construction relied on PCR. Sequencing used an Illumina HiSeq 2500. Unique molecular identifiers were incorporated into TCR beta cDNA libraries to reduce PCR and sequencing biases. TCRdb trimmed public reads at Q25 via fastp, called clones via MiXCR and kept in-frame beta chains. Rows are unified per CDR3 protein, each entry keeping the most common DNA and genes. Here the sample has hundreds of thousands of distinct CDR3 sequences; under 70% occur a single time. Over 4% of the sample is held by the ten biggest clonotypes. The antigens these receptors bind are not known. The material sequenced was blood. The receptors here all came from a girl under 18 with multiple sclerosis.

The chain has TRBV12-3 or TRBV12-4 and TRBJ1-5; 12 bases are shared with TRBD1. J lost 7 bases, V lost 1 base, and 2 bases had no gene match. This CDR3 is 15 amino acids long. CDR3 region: CASSLEGTGGQPQHF. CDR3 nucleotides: TGTGCCAGCAGTTTAGAGGGGACAGGGGGCCAGCCCCAGCATTTT.

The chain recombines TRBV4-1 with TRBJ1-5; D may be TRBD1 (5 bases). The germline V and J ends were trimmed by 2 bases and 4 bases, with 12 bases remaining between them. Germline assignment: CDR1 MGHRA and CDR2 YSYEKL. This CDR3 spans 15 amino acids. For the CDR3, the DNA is TGCGCCAGCAGCCAAACAAGAGGGGTGAATCAGCCCCAGCATTTT. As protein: CASSQTRGVNQPQHF.